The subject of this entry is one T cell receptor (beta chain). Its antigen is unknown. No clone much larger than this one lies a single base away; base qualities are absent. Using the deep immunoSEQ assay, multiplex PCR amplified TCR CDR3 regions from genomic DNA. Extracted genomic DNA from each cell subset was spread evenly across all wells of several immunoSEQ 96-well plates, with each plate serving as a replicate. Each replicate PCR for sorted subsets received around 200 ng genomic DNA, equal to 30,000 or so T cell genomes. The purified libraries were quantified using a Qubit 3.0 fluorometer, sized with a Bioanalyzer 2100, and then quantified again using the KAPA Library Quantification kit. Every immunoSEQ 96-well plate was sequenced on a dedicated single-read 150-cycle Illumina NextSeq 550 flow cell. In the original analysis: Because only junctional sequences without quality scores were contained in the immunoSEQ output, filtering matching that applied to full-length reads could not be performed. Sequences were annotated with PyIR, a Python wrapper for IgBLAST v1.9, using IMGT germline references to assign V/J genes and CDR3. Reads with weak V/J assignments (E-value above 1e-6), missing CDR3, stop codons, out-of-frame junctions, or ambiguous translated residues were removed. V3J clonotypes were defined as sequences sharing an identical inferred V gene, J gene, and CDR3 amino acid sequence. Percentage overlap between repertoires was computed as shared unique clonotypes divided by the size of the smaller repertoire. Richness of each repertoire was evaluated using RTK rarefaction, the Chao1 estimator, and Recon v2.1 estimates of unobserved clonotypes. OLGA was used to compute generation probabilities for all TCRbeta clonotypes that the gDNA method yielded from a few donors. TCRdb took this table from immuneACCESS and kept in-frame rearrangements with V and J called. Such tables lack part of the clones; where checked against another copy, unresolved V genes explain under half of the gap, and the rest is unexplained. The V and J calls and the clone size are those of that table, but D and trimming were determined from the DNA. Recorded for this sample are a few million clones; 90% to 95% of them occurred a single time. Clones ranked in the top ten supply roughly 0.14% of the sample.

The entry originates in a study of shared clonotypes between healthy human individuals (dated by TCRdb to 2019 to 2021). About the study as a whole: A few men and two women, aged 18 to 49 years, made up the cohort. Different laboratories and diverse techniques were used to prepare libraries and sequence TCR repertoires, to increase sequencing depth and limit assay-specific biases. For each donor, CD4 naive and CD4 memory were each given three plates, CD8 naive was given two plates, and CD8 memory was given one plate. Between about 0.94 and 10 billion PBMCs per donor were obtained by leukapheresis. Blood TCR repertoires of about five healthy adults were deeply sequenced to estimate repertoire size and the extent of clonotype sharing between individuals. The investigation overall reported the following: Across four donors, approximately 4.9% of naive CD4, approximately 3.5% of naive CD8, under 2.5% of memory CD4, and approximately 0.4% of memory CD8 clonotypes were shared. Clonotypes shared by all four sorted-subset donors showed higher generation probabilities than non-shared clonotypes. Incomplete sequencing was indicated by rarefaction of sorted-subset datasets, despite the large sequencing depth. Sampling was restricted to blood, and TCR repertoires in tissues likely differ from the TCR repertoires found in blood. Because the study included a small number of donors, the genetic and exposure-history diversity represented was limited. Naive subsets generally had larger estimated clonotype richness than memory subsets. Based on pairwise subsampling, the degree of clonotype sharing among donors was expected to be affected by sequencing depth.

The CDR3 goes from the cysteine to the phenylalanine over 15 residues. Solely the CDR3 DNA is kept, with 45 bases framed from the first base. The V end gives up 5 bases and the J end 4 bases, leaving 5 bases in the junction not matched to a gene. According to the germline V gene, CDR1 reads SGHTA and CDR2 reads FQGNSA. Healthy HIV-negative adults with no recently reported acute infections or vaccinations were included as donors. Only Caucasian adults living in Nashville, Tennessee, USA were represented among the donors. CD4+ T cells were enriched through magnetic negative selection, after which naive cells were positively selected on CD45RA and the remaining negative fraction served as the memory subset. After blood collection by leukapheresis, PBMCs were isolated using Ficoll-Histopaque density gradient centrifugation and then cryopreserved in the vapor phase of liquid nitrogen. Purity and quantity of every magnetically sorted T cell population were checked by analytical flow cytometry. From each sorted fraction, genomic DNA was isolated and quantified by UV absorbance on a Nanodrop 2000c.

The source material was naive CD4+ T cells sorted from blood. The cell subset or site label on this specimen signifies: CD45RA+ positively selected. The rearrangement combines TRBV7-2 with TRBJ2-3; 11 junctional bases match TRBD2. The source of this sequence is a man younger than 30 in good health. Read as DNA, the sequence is TGTGCCAGCAGCGTTAGCGGGAGGGCCCCAGATACGCAGTATTTT. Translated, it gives CASSVSGRAPDTQYF. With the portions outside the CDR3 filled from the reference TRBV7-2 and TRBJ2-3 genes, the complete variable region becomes GAGVSQSPSNKVTEKGKDVELRCDPISGHTALYWYRQSLGQGLEFLIYFQGNSAPDKSGLPSDRFSAERTGGSVSTLTIQRTQQEDSAVYLCASSVSGRAPDTQYFGPGTRLTVL.